One sample yielded the 12 T cell receptor beta chains listed below, sequenced in a study of blood T cells in healthy people across ages. A J-beta primer mix and a sample-barcoded 5' primer were used in a second PCR of about 7 to 12 cycles. Using its own MiXCR run on the 5' RACE reads, TCRdb lists one record per CDR3 protein. Of around 690,000 distinct CDR3 sequences listed, about 53% were seen once; the top ten hold approximately 40%. Material for sequencing was blood. These receptors all stem from a man between 60 and 75 years old in good health.

The table lists this clonotype with a count of one. This chain connects TRBV7-2 to TRBJ2-1, with no clear D. This CDR3 has 12 residues. The V gene lost 5 bases and the J gene lost 6 bases, with 8 bases spanning the gap. Germline V CDR1 and CDR2: SGHTA, FQGNSA. The CDR3 sequence: CASSPQRNEQFF. Here the CDR3 DNA reads TGTGCCAGCAGCCCTCAGCGCAATGAGCAGTTCTTC. Full variable domain (outside the CDR3, taken from reference TRBV7-2 and TRBJ2-1): GAGVSQSPSNKVTEKGKDVELRCDPISGHTALYWYRQSLGQGLEFLIYFQGNSAPDKSGLPSDRFSAERTGGSVSTLTIQRTQQEDSAVYLCASSPQRNEQFFGPGTRLTVL.

The rearrangement links TRBV15 to TRBJ2-7, with TRBD1 as a possible D gene (6 bases). The germline CDR1 and CDR2 sequences are LNHNV and YYDKDF (reference sequence). Trimming shortened V by 0 bases and J by 3 bases, and 15 bases separated the two germline ends. This CDR3 region has 16 residues. DNA for the CDR3: TGTGCCACCAGCAGAGAGGTGGGACACGGCGGCTACGAGCAGTACTTC. Protein: CATSREVGHGGYEQYF.

The chain recombines TRBV11-3 with TRBJ2-5; 9 positions match TRBD2. The CDR3 runs 15 residues. Germline CDR1 reads SGHNT; CDR2 reads YENEEA. V shed 1 base, J shed 5 bases, and the junction held 5 bases outside the gene matches. The CDR3 region is CASSLGGGAEETQYF. CDR3 coding DNA: TGTGCCAGCAGCTTAGGCGGGGGGGCTGAGGAGACCCAGTACTTC. Full variable domain (remainder filled in from reference TRBV11-3 and TRBJ2-5): EAGVVQSPRYKIIEKKQPVAFWCNPISGHNTLYWYLQNLGQGPELLIRYENEEAVDDSQLPKDRFSAERLKGVDSTLKIQPAELGDSAVYLCASSLGGGAEETQYFGPGTRLLVL.

This rearrangement joins TRBV25-1 to TRBJ2-5; no clear D. The CDR3 consists of 15 residues. Trimming pared 1 base from V and 1 base from J, leaving 10 bases between. Germline CDR1 reads MGHDK; CDR2 reads SYGVNS. The CDR3, as DNA: TGTGCCAGCAGTGAATCGAGGCGGATCCAAGAGACCCAGTACTTC. It specifies CASSESRRIQETQYF.

This chain uses TRBV20-1 with TRBJ1-1; 9 bases map to TRBD1. V shed 3 bases and J 2 bases; nucleotides not matched to a gene: 7. The CDR3 spans 15 residues. Germline loops: CDR1 DFQATT, CDR2 SNEGSKA (reference sequence). CDR3 sequence reads: CSARKGQGRNTEAFF. The CDR3 bases are TGCAGTGCTAGGAAGGGACAGGGTCGAAACACTGAAGCTTTCTTT.

A single count supports this clonotype. This may arise from a read error, as a much more abundant clone is one base away. V is TRBV29-1 and J is TRBJ1-1; 10 nucleotides line up with TRBD1. Germline CDR1 is SQVTM and CDR2 is ANQGSEA. The CDR3 length is 13 residues. As DNA, the CDR3 is TGCAGCGTTCGGACAGGGGGGAACGCTGAAGCTTTCTTT. Translated, it gives CSVRTGGNAEAFF. The full variable domain, in which reference TRBV29-1 and TRBJ1-1 provide the parts outside the CDR3, is SAVISQKPSRDICQRGTSLTIQCQVDSQVTMMFWYRQQPGQSLTLIATANQGSEATYESGFVIDKFPISRPNLTFSTLTVSNMSPEDSSIYLCSVRTGGNAEAFFGQGTRLTVV.

The chain uses TRBV12-5 and TRBJ2-6; D is possibly TRBD1 or TRBD2 (6 bases each). Germline lookup yields CDR1 LGHNT and CDR2 FRNRAP. V lost 4 bases and J lost 4, with 17 bases in between. There are 17 residues in the CDR3. CDR3 region: CASGWDTGGRGANVLTF. The CDR3 DNA sequence: TGTGCTAGTGGTTGGGACACCGGGGGACGAGGGGCCAACGTCCTGACTTTC.

J is TRBJ2-7 and V is TRBV6-5; tentatively, D is TRBD1 or TRBD2 (6 bases each). The CDR3 runs 12 residues. CDR1 MNHEY and CDR2 SVGAGI come from the germline V gene. Trimming took 10 bases from V and 10 from J, leaving 20 bases between them. The CDR3, as DNA: TGTGCCACCGGAGGGACAAAGCAAGCCCAGTACTTC. As protein: CATGGTKQAQYF.

This clonotype occurred a few times. The chain combines TRBV11-2 with TRBJ2-1; unclear D gene. V lost 0 bases and J 11 bases, leaving 17 bases between the germline ends. CDR1 and CDR2 (germline): SGHAT, FQNNGV. The CDR3 has 15 residues. This CDR3 reads CASSLEVDVGRKQFF. The DNA for the CDR3 is TGTGCCAGCAGCTTAGAGGTGGATGTTGGCCGAAAGCAGTTCTTC.

The J gene is TRBJ1-5, the V gene TRBV21-1; the table's TRBD1 call for D was not verified on the DNA. TRBV21-1 constitutes a pseudogene. The CDR3 covers 16 residues. The chain's CDR3 is CASGRDRGGGNQPQHF. The CDR3 bases are TGTGCCAGCGGCCGGGACAGGGGCGGGGGCAATCAGCCCCAGCATTTT.

V usage is TRBV7-2 and J usage is TRBJ2-2; D might be TRBD1 (6 bases). The CDR3 sequence is 14 residues long. Germline V gene lookup returns CDR1 SGHTA and CDR2 FQGNSA. Trimming removed 2 bases at V and 7 bases at J, with 11 bases between. CDR3 sequence reads: CASSLLDSRGELFF. DNA of the CDR3: TGTGCCAGCAGCTTACTGGACAGCCGCGGGGAGCTGTTTTTT.

This clonotype turned up a few times. The rearrangement joins TRBV9 to TRBJ2-7, with 13 bases matching TRBD2. The V segment lost 1 base and the J segment 4 bases; nucleotides outside the gene matches: 11. This CDR3 has 18 residues. Germline-derived CDR1 and CDR2 are SGDLS and YYNGEE. Here the CDR3 reads CASSVPPRLAGGPYEQYF. CDR3 sequence (DNA): TGTGCCAGCAGCGTACCTCCCCGACTAGCGGGGGGTCCTTACGAGCAGTACTTC.